This T cell receptor beta chain was captured in a study of T-cell memory formation after mild COVID-19. Study-wide findings and caveats: Cross-reactive memory seemingly joined, as some responding clones were found in pre-infection memory. Clones which contracted sat mainly in CM and EM if CD4+, and in EMRA if CD8+.

TCRalpha and TCRbeta libraries used 5'RACE with constant-segment primers and UMIs. TCRdb called the 5' RACE reads again in MiXCR, with one record for every CDR3 protein. The data contain more than 75,000 distinct CDR3 sequences, about 23% of them seen just once; the ten biggest clones take up roughly 39%. Germline V lookup: CDR1 SEHNR, CDR2 FQNEAQ (reference sequence). The V segment lost 5 bases and the J segment 5 bases; nucleotides outside the gene matches: 13. The CDR3 length is 16 residues. Details on this clonotype: Its antigen is still unknown.

The sample was PBMCs or a T cell subset sorted from them (not recorded which). This receptor was taken from a man aged 18 to 35 who had mild COVID-19 (a few samples of this study predate the infection). Cell type and time point are not known. The chain is built from TRBV7-9 and TRBJ2-7, with 9 bases identical to TRBD1. The CDR3 bases are TGTGCCAGCAGCCCAGTCGTCCGGGACAGGGTAAACGAGCAGTACTTC. It specifies CASSPVVRDRVNEQYF.